Presented here are 15 T cell receptor beta chains from one specimen sequenced in a study of blood T cell repertoires in COVID-19. Method: immunoSEQ multiplex PCR; TCRdb's copy keeps in-frame clones and lacks some. Among more than 50,000 clones listed, 90% to 95% were seen once. Sequences were obtained from peripheral blood. The receptors derive from a human donor in a cohort sampled during active COVID-19.

The chain joins TRBV28 to TRBJ2-7, with D perhaps TRBD1 (6 bases). Per germline, CDR1 MDHEN and CDR2 SYDVKM. CDR3 length: 17 amino acids. The ends were cut back, 5 bases at V and 3 bases at J, with 23 bases in the middle. CDR3 residues: CASSGKQGKYIGYEQYF. The DNA of the CDR3 is TGTGCCAGCAGTGGGAAACAGGGAAAATATATCGGCTACGAGCAGTACTTC. The full variable domain, with the rest looked up from reference TRBV28 and TRBJ2-7, is DVKVTQSSRYLVKRTGEKVFLECVQDMDHENMFWYRQDPGLGLRLIYFSYDVKMKEKGDIPEGYSVSREKKERFSLILESASTNQTSMYLCASSGKQGKYIGYEQYFGPGTRLTVT.

The chain uses TRBV13 and TRBJ2-5; D is perhaps TRBD1 (6 bases). V was cut by 4 bases and J by 1 base, with 10 bases left in between. Germline CDR1 PRHDT, CDR2 FYEKMQ (reference sequence). The length of the CDR3 is 14 residues. CDR3 amino acids: CASSSQGSQETQYF. The CDR3 nucleotides read TGTGCCAGCAGCTCACAGGGATCCCAAGAGACCCAGTACTTC. Together with reference TRBV13 and TRBJ2-5, the CDR3 gives the full variable domain: AAGVIQSPRHLIKEKRETATLKCYPIPRHDTVYWYQQGPGQDPQFLISFYEKMQSDKGSIPDRFSAQQFSDYHSELNMSSLELGDSALYFCASSSQGSQETQYFGPGTRLLVL.

The chain has TRBV4-1 and TRBJ1-2; 8 bases fit TRBD1. This CDR3 region has 13 residues. V dropped 9 bases and J dropped 7; count of bases not matched to a gene: 10. The germline gives CDR1 MGHRA, CDR2 YSYEKL. CDR3 nucleotide sequence: TGCGCCAGTCGCGCCCAGGGGGCCGGTGGCTACACCTTC. Translating it yields CASRAQGAGGYTF.

The V and J genes are TRBV6-5 and TRBJ1-2, with D unresolved. Germline CDR1 and CDR2: MNHEY and SVGAGI. CDR3 length equals 13 residues. The ends were cut back, 3 bases at V and 1 base at J, with 6 bases in the middle. CDR3 DNA: TGTGCCAGCAGTTATAACTATAACTATGGCTACACCTTC. Amino acids: CASSYNYNYGYTF.

The chain joins TRBV2 to TRBJ2-2, with 8 bases aligning to TRBD1. The CDR3 runs to 14 residues. Germline CDR1 SNHLY, CDR2 FYNNEI. Germline trimming cut 9 bases from V and 2 bases from J; bases unmatched to any gene: 5. The CDR3 loop is CASKQGENTGELFF. The CDR3 DNA sequence: TGTGCCAGTAAACAGGGGGAAAACACCGGGGAGCTGTTTTTT.

The V call is TRBV19, the J call TRBJ2-6; weak D call: TRBD1 (6 bases). The CDR3 has 16 amino acids. Per germline, CDR1 LNHDA and CDR2 SQIVND (reference sequence). The germline V and J ends were trimmed by 4 bases and 0 bases, with 10 bases remaining between them. The CDR3 bases are TGTGCCAGTAGTAGACAACAGGGCTCTGGGGCCAACGTCCTGACTTTC. This encodes CASSRQQGSGANVLTF.

The rearrangement links TRBV28 to TRBJ1-2, with TRBD1 matching 8 bases. V lost 5 bases, J lost 6 bases, and 8 bases stayed unmatched. Germline CDR1 and CDR2: MDHEN and SYDVKM. The CDR3 loop spans 14 amino acids. CDR3 sequence (DNA): TGTGCCAGCAGTCCCCCAGACAGGGGTGATGGCTACACCTTC. As protein: CASSPPDRGDGYTF.

The chain links TRBV9 to TRBJ1-1; 10 bases map to TRBD1. The CDR3 extends over 15 amino acids. The germline CDR1 and CDR2 sequences are SGDLS and YYNGEE. V gave up 2 bases and J gave up 5 bases; unmatched junction bases: 6. The CDR3 bases are TGTGCCAGCAGCGTGCAAGGGACAGGGGTTACTGAAGCTTTCTTT. This codes for CASSVQGTGVTEAFF.

J is TRBJ1-2 and V is TRBV27; possibly TRBD1 for D (5 bases). With 6 bases removed from V and 6 bases from J, the gap between germline ends came to 20 bases. The CDR3 is 15 amino acids. Germline V gene data show CDR1 as MNHEY and CDR2 as SMNVEV (reference sequence). The CDR3 region is CASSPLGEVSDGYTF. CDR3 coding DNA: TGTGCCAGCAGCCCCCTGGGGGAGGTCTCGGATGGCTACACCTTC.

The rearrangement joins TRBV28 to TRBJ1-5; a weak D match, TRBD1 (5 bases). The length of the CDR3 is 14 residues. V shed 3 bases and J shed 9 bases, with 15 bases lying between them. Germline CDR1 and CDR2: MDHEN and SYDVKM. In DNA, the CDR3 is TGTGCCAGCAGTTTGGGGCAGGGCGAGAGGCCCCAGCATTTT. The encoded protein is CASSLGQGERPQHF.

The CDR3 bases are TGTGCCAGCAGCCCCCGAGGGACAGCTCTAAACACTGAAGCTTTCTTT. It is translated as CASSPRGTALNTEAFF. V is TRBV9 and J is TRBJ1-1; TRBD1 agrees at 7 bases. Looked up from germline, CDR1 is SGDLS and CDR2 is YYNGEE. Unmatched junction bases numbered 11, after V lost 4 bases and J lost 2 bases. CDR3 length: 16 residues.

V usage is TRBV19 and J usage is TRBJ1-2, with 10 bases aligning to TRBD1. V lost 4 bases, J lost 1 base, and 3 bases stayed unmatched. The CDR3 totals 15 residues. The germline gives CDR1 LNHDA, CDR2 SQIVND (reference sequence). CDR3 DNA sequence: TGTGCCAGTAGTACCGGGACAGGGGTTAACTATGGCTACACCTTC. Its translation is CASSTGTGVNYGYTF.

This chain joins TRBV13 and TRBJ2-7; D unresolved. The V and J ends lost 5 bases and 6 bases respectively, with 11 bases between them. This CDR3 spans 12 amino acids. The V gene's germline CDR1 is PRHDT and CDR2 FYEKMQ (reference sequence). DNA for the CDR3: TGTGCCAGCAGCCTAACGGAGACCGAGCAGTACTTC. Translated: CASSLTETEQYF.

The genes are TRBV10-1 and TRBJ2-3; 7 bases are shared with TRBD2. Per germline, CDR1 WNHNN and CDR2 SYGVQD (reference sequence). The CDR3 totals 15 residues. V shed 2 bases, J shed 2 bases, and the junction held 4 bases outside the gene matches. CDR3 loop: CASSELGGITDTQYF. The DNA for the CDR3 is TGCGCCAGCAGTGAGCTGGGGGGGATCACAGATACGCAGTATTTT.

The count of this clone is one. This chain uses TRBV6-5 with TRBJ2-3; D is ambiguous. The germline gives CDR1 MNHEY, CDR2 SVGAGI. The V gene lost 2 bases and the J gene lost 7 bases, with 13 bases spanning the gap. The CDR3 loop spans 14 amino acids. The CDR3 sequence: CASSYGPIQNTQYF. The CDR3 nucleotides read TGTGCCAGCAGTTACGGCCCGATACAAAATACGCAGTATTTT.